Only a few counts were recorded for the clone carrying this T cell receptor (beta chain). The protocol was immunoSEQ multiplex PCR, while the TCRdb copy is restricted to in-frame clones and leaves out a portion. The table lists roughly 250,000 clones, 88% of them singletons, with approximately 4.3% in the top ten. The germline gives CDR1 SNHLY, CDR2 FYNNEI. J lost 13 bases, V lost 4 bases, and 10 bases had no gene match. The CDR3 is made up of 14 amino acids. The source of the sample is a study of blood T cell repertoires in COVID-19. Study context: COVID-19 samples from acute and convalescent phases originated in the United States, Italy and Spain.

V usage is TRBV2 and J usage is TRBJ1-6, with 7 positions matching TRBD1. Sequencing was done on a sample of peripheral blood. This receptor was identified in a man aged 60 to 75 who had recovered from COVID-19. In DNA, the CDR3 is TGTGCCAGCAGTGTTCGACAGGGAGTAAAGCCCCTCCACTTT. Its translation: CASSVRQGVKPLHF.